This TCR beta chain derives from a study of T cell responses to AZD1222 COVID-19 vaccine. Whole-study results and caveats: The study identified only a handful of AZD1222 recipients as seropositive at baseline. The donor group comprised mostly white British people and more females; the analysis possibly underestimated clonal diversity.

To note about this clone: The antigen is unknown.

V was cut by 4 bases and J by 3 bases, with 12 bases left in between. The CDR3 totals 15 residues. CDR1 is MNHEY, CDR2 SVGAGI, per germline. The repertoire was sequenced with immunoSEQ multiplex PCR; TCRdb's copy has only in-frame clones and lacks some. The data show fewer than 130,000 clones, roughly 92% seen once. The clonotype comes from an adult in good health. Sequencing was performed on peripheral blood, taken on day 0 of AZD1222 vaccination. The rearrangement joins TRBV6-5 to TRBJ1-4; possibly TRBD1 for D (6 bases). The CDR3 here is CASSFKQGPNEKLFF. The CDR3 coding sequence is TGTGCCAGCAGTTTCAAACAGGGCCCTAATGAAAAACTGTTTTTT.